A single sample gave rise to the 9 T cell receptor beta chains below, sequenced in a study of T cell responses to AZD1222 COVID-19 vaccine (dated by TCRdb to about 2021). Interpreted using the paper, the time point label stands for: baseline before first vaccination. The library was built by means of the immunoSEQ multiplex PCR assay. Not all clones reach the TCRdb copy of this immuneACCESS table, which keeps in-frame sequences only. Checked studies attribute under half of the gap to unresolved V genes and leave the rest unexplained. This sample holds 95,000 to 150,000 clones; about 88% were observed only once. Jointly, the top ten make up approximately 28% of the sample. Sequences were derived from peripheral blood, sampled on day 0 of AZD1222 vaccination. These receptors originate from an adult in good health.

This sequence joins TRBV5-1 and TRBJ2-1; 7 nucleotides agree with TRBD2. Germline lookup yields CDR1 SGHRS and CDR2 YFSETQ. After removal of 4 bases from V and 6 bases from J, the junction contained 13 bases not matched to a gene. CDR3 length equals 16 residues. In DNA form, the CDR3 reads TGCGCCAGCAGCCTCGGGGAAGCGGGGTGGGGCAATGAGCAGTTCTTC. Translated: CASSLGEAGWGNEQFF. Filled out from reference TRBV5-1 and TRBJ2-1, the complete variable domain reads KAGVTQTPRYLIKTRGQQVTLSCSPISGHRSVSWYQQTPGQGLQFLFEYFSETQRNKGNFPGRFSGRQFSNSRSEMNVSTLELGDSALYLCASSLGEAGWGNEQFFGPGTRLTVL.

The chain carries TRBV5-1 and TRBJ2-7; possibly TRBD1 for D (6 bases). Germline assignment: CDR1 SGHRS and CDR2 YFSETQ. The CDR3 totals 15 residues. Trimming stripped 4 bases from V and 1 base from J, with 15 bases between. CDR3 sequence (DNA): TGCGCCAGCAGCATATTTCGGGACACTTCCTACGAGCAGTACTTC. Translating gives CASSIFRDTSYEQYF.

CDR3 sequence: CATTPRAGAGVSTEAFF. CDR3 in DNA: TGTGCCACCACCCCGAGGGCAGGGGCAGGGGTTAGCACTGAAGCTTTCTTT. The rearrangement uses TRBV15 and TRBJ1-1; D might be TRBD1 (6 bases). The germline CDR1 and CDR2 sequences are LNHNV and YYDKDF (reference sequence). With 7 bases removed from V and 4 bases from J, the gap between germline ends came to 25 bases. CDR3 length: 17 residues.

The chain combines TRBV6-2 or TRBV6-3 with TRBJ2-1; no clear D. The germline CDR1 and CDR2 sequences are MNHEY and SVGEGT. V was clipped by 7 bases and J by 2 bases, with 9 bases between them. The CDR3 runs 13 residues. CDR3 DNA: TGTGCCAGCACCCCCCGGCCCTACAATGAGCAGTTCTTC. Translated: CASTPRPYNEQFF.

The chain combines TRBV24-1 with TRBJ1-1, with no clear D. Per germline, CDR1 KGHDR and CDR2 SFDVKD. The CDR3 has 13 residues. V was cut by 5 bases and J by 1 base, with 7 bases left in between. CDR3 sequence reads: CATSAGGNTEAFF. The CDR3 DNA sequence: TGTGCCACCAGTGCTGGAGGGAACACTGAAGCTTTCTTT.

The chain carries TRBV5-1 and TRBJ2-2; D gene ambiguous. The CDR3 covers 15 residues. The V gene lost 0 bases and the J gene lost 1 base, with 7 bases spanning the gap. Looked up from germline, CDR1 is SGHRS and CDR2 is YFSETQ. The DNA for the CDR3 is TGCGCCAGCAGCTTGGGCGCACAGAACACCGGGGAGCTGTTTTTT. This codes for CASSLGAQNTGELFF.

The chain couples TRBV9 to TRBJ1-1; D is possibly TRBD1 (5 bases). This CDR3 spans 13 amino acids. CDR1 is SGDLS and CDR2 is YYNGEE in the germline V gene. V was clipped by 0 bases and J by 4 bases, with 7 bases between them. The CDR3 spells CASSVAGITEAFF. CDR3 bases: TGTGCCAGCAGCGTAGCAGGGATCACTGAAGCTTTCTTT.

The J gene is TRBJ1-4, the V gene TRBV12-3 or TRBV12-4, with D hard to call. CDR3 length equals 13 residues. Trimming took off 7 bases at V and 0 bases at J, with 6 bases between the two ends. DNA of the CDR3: TGTGCCAGCACACGTTCAACTAATGAAAAACTGTTTTTT. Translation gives CASTRSTNEKLFF.

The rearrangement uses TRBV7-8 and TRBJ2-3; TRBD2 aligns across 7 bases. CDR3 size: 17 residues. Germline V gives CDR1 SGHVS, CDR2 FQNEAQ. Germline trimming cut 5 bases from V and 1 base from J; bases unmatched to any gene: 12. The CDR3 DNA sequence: TGTGCCAGCAGCCCCCCCGTTCGGAGCGGGGGCACAGATACGCAGTATTTT. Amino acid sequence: CASSPPVRSGGTDTQYF.